This is a list of T cell receptor beta chains from one sample in a study of blood T cell repertoires in COVID-19. Using immunoSEQ multiplex PCR, the repertoire was profiled, and TCRdb retains in-frame clones only, with some absent. The table has 90,000 to 120,000 clones, 80% to 90% seen once. The sample comprised peripheral blood. The source is a man aged 35 to 55 with active or convalescent COVID-19. Both conserved end residues are part of each CDR3. The D gene is left open where the match is weak. For some rows the clone size is stated as once, few or many, or as a class when expanded; others skip it.

d_call: NA; clone_size: many; j_call: TRBJ1-1; v_call: TRBV24-1; cdr3_aa: CATSDWTGAEAFF; cdr3_nt: TGTGCCACCAGTGATTGGACTGGCGCTGAAGCTTTCTTT
d_call: NA; clone_size: once; j_call: TRBJ1-2; v_call: TRBV5-1; cdr3_aa: CASMGGYGYTF; cdr3_nt: TGCGCCAGCATGGGGGGCTATGGCTACACCTTC
d_call: NA; clone_size: NA; j_call: TRBJ2-5; v_call: TRBV6-2/TRBV6-3; cdr3_aa: CASSFAPEETQYF; cdr3_nt: TGTGCCAGCAGTTTTGCTCCGGAAGAGACCCAGTACTTC
d_call: NA; clone_size: NA; j_call: TRBJ2-7; v_call: TRBV7-2; cdr3_aa: CASSLDEWAGYEQYF; cdr3_nt: TGTGCCAGCAGCTTAGATGAGTGGGCAGGCTACGAGCAGTACTTC
d_call: TRBD2; clone_size: few; j_call: TRBJ2-7; v_call: TRBV6-5; cdr3_aa: CASKTSGSSEQYF; cdr3_nt: TGTGCCAGCAAGACTAGCGGGAGCAGTGAGCAGTACTTC
d_call: TRBD2; clone_size: NA; j_call: TRBJ2-1; v_call: TRBV6-1; cdr3_aa: CASSEASGSGDEQFF; cdr3_nt: TGTGCCAGCAGTGAGGCTAGCGGGAGTGGGGATGAGCAGTTCTTC
d_call: NA; clone_size: NA; j_call: TRBJ2-2; v_call: TRBV15; cdr3_aa: CATSRDPGQVLTGELFF; cdr3_nt: TGTGCCACCAGCAGAGACCCCGGTCAGGTCCTCACCGGGGAGCTGTTTTTT
d_call: NA; clone_size: NA; j_call: TRBJ1-2; v_call: TRBV6-2/TRBV6-3; cdr3_aa: CASSYGPYGYTF; cdr3_nt: TGTGCCAGCAGTTACGGCCCCTATGGCTACACCTTC
d_call: NA; clone_size: NA; j_call: TRBJ2-3; v_call: TRBV5-4; cdr3_aa: CASSLGGGLSTDTQYF; cdr3_nt: TGTGCCAGCAGCTTAGGGGGGGGCCTCAGCACAGATACGCAGTATTTT
d_call: TRBD1; clone_size: NA; j_call: TRBJ1-1; v_call: TRBV30; cdr3_aa: CAWSSGGWAFF; cdr3_nt: TGTGCCTGGAGTTCAGGGGGGTGGGCTTTCTTT
d_call: TRBD2; clone_size: NA; j_call: TRBJ2-5; v_call: TRBV28; cdr3_aa: CASSFDRRTSGRLEETQYF; cdr3_nt: TGTGCCAGCAGTTTCGACAGGAGAACTAGCGGGAGGCTGGAAGAGACCCAGTACTTC
d_call: TRBD2; clone_size: NA; j_call: TRBJ2-1; v_call: TRBV7-2; cdr3_aa: CASSLVGTSGDNEQFF; cdr3_nt: TGTGCCAGCAGCTTAGTAGGGACTAGCGGCGACAATGAGCAGTTCTTC
d_call: TRBD1; clone_size: NA; j_call: TRBJ2-5; v_call: TRBV28; cdr3_aa: CASISTGVPETQYF; cdr3_nt: TGTGCCAGCATCTCAACAGGGGTCCCCGAGACCCAGTACTTC
d_call: NA; clone_size: NA; j_call: TRBJ1-4; v_call: TRBV7-9; cdr3_aa: CASSFGAAGNKLFF; cdr3_nt: TGTGCCAGCAGCTTCGGGGCGGCGGGAAACAAACTGTTTTTT
d_call: TRBD1; clone_size: NA; j_call: TRBJ1-2; v_call: TRBV24-1; cdr3_aa: CATSDPGQLNYGYTF; cdr3_nt: TGTGCCACCAGTGATCCGGGACAGCTTAACTATGGCTACACCTTC
d_call: NA; clone_size: few; j_call: TRBJ2-1; v_call: TRBV19; cdr3_aa: CASTDRTNEQFF; cdr3_nt: TGTGCCAGTACGGACAGAACTAATGAGCAGTTCTTC
d_call: TRBD2; clone_size: few; j_call: TRBJ2-2; v_call: TRBV6-6; cdr3_aa: CASSLPPWASGENTGELFF; cdr3_nt: TGTGCCAGCAGTCTTCCCCCTTGGGCTAGCGGAGAGAACACCGGGGAGCTGTTTTTT
d_call: TRBD1; clone_size: NA; j_call: TRBJ2-7; v_call: TRBV24-1; cdr3_aa: CATSEEGASTYEQYF; cdr3_nt: TGTGCCACCAGTGAAGAGGGGGCTTCTACCTACGAGCAGTACTTC
d_call: NA; clone_size: NA; j_call: TRBJ1-2; v_call: TRBV7-2; cdr3_aa: CASSLAGRRNYTF; cdr3_nt: TGTGCCAGCAGCTTAGCGGGCAGACGAAACTACACCTTC
d_call: TRBD1; clone_size: NA; j_call: TRBJ2-7; v_call: TRBV4-3; cdr3_aa: CASSPLGTGAYEQYF; cdr3_nt: TGCGCCAGCAGCCCATTAGGGACAGGGGCCTACGAGCAGTACTTC
d_call: NA; clone_size: NA; j_call: TRBJ2-7; v_call: TRBV18; cdr3_aa: CASSPRTEQYEQYF; cdr3_nt: TGTGCCAGCTCACCAAGGACAGAACAGTACGAGCAGTACTTC
d_call: NA; clone_size: few; j_call: TRBJ2-2; v_call: TRBV11-3; cdr3_aa: CASSPGGRVSDTGELFF; cdr3_nt: TGTGCCAGCAGCCCCGGGGGGCGGGTGTCGGACACCGGGGAGCTGTTTTTT
d_call: TRBD1; clone_size: few; j_call: TRBJ2-1; v_call: TRBV18; cdr3_aa: CASSSFSGGSDEQFF; cdr3_nt: TGTGCCAGCTCATCGTTCTCAGGGGGTTCAGATGAGCAGTTCTTC
d_call: TRBD1; clone_size: NA; j_call: TRBJ2-7; v_call: TRBV28; cdr3_aa: CASIGMTGINEQYF; cdr3_nt: TGTGCCAGCATTGGTATGACAGGGATAAACGAGCAGTACTTC
d_call: NA; clone_size: NA; j_call: TRBJ1-5; v_call: TRBV10-3; cdr3_aa: CAIGLPQHF; cdr3_nt: TGTGCCATCGGGCTGCCCCAGCATTTT
d_call: NA; clone_size: NA; j_call: TRBJ1-2; v_call: TRBV3-1/TRBV3-2; cdr3_aa: CASSQGSGPTGYTF; cdr3_nt: TGTGCCAGCAGCCAAGGGAGCGGGCCGACTGGCTACACCTTC
d_call: NA; clone_size: NA; j_call: TRBJ2-7; v_call: TRBV6-2/TRBV6-3; cdr3_aa: CASTPRAGGSYEQYF; cdr3_nt: TGTGCCAGCACCCCCCGGGCAGGGGGGTCCTACGAGCAGTACTTC
d_call: NA; clone_size: NA; j_call: TRBJ1-2; v_call: TRBV19; cdr3_aa: CASSLEGYGYTF; cdr3_nt: TGTGCCAGTAGTCTCGAGGGTTATGGCTACACCTTC
d_call: NA; clone_size: NA; j_call: TRBJ2-3; v_call: TRBV5-4; cdr3_aa: CASSLDIYLRTDTQYF; cdr3_nt: TGTGCCAGCAGCTTGGATATCTACCTCCGCACAGATACGCAGTATTTT
d_call: NA; clone_size: NA; j_call: TRBJ2-5; v_call: TRBV5-1; cdr3_aa: CASSLGLQETQYF; cdr3_nt: TGCGCCAGCAGCTTGGGCCTACAAGAGACCCAGTACTTC
d_call: NA; clone_size: NA; j_call: TRBJ1-2; v_call: TRBV7-9; cdr3_aa: CASSLTAGTYGYTF; cdr3_nt: TGTGCCAGCAGCTTGACAGCGGGGACGTATGGCTACACCTTC
d_call: TRBD1; clone_size: NA; j_call: TRBJ2-7; v_call: TRBV28; cdr3_aa: CASRRTPRQGTGPTYEQYF; cdr3_nt: TGTGCCAGCAGACGCACCCCTCGACAGGGGACTGGGCCTACCTACGAGCAGTACTTC
d_call: NA; clone_size: once; j_call: TRBJ1-1; v_call: TRBV18; cdr3_aa: CASSPRGLMAFF; cdr3_nt: TGTGCCAGCTCACCGAGGGGACTGATGGCTTTCTTT
d_call: NA; clone_size: NA; j_call: TRBJ1-1; v_call: TRBV3-1/TRBV3-2; cdr3_aa: CASSPGTEAFF; cdr3_nt: TGTGCCAGCAGCCCGGGGACTGAAGCTTTCTTT
d_call: NA; clone_size: few; j_call: TRBJ1-6; v_call: TRBV19; cdr3_aa: CASSTTGNSPLHF; cdr3_nt: TGTGCCAGTAGTACTACAGGGAATTCACCCCTCCACTTT
d_call: NA; clone_size: NA; j_call: TRBJ1-2; v_call: TRBV2; cdr3_aa: CASKRDTLYGYTF; cdr3_nt: TGTGCCAGCAAGCGGGACACCTTATATGGCTACACCTTC
d_call: NA; clone_size: NA; j_call: TRBJ1-6; v_call: TRBV2; cdr3_aa: CASSTAENSPLHF; cdr3_nt: TGTGCCAGCAGTACAGCGGAGAATTCACCCCTCCACTTT
d_call: TRBD2; clone_size: NA; j_call: TRBJ2-1; v_call: TRBV7-6; cdr3_aa: CASSPLAGTLLDEQFF; cdr3_nt: TGTGCCAGCAGCCCCTTAGCGGGGACCCTACTCGATGAGCAGTTCTTC
d_call: NA; clone_size: NA; j_call: TRBJ1-5; v_call: TRBV27; cdr3_aa: CASSFSSNQPQHF; cdr3_nt: TGTGCCAGCAGCTTCTCTAGCAATCAGCCCCAGCATTTT
d_call: NA; clone_size: NA; j_call: TRBJ2-1; v_call: TRBV6-4; cdr3_aa: CASSAGHDHNEQFF; cdr3_nt: TGTGCCAGCAGTGCCGGACACGACCACAATGAGCAGTTCTTC
d_call: NA; clone_size: NA; j_call: TRBJ1-4; v_call: TRBV2; cdr3_aa: CASSEGGGGEKLFF; cdr3_nt: TGTGCCAGCAGTGAAGGAGGGGGTGGAGAAAAACTGTTTTTT
d_call: NA; clone_size: NA; j_call: TRBJ2-2; v_call: TRBV28; cdr3_aa: CASSLLRGDTGELFF; cdr3_nt: TGTGCCAGCAGTTTACTCCGGGGAGACACCGGGGAGCTGTTTTTT
d_call: TRBD1; clone_size: once; j_call: TRBJ1-6; v_call: TRBV4-3; cdr3_aa: CASSPTGNKDSPLHF; cdr3_nt: TGCGCCAGCAGCCCGACAGGGAACAAAGATTCACCCCTCCACTTT
d_call: NA; clone_size: NA; j_call: TRBJ1-4; v_call: TRBV5-4; cdr3_aa: CASSFIEDRSNEKLFF; cdr3_nt: TGTGCCAGCAGCTTCATCGAAGACAGATCTAATGAAAAACTGTTTTTT
d_call: NA; clone_size: NA; j_call: TRBJ1-2; v_call: TRBV29-1; cdr3_aa: CSVGTSHYGYTF; cdr3_nt: TGCAGCGTTGGGACATCCCACTATGGCTACACCTTC
d_call: NA; clone_size: NA; j_call: TRBJ2-3; v_call: TRBV30; cdr3_aa: CAWSVLRLRESTDTQYF; cdr3_nt: TGTGCCTGGAGTGTACTTAGATTGAGGGAAAGCACAGATACGCAGTATTTT
d_call: NA; clone_size: NA; j_call: TRBJ2-7; v_call: TRBV7-9; cdr3_aa: CASSFPDTYEQYF; cdr3_nt: TGTGCCAGCAGCTTCCCGGACACATACGAGCAGTACTTC
d_call: NA; clone_size: NA; j_call: TRBJ2-7; v_call: TRBV18; cdr3_aa: CASSPPPPDSSYEQYF; cdr3_nt: TGTGCCAGCTCACCACCCCCCCCGGACAGCTCCTACGAGCAGTACTTC
d_call: TRBD2; clone_size: NA; j_call: TRBJ2-5; v_call: TRBV2; cdr3_aa: CALQGLAGPRSNF; cdr3_nt: TGTGCTCTACAGGGACTAGCGGGCCCGAGGTCCAACTTC
d_call: NA; clone_size: NA; j_call: TRBJ1-1; v_call: TRBV28; cdr3_aa: CASSIGGNTEAFF; cdr3_nt: TGTGCCAGCAGTATCGGAGGGAACACTGAAGCTTTCTTT
d_call: NA; clone_size: NA; j_call: TRBJ1-5; v_call: TRBV5-8; cdr3_aa: CASSLGQLFNQPQHF; cdr3_nt: TGTGCCAGCAGCTTGGGACAGCTTTTCAATCAGCCCCAGCATTTT
d_call: NA; clone_size: NA; j_call: TRBJ1-2; v_call: TRBV5-1; cdr3_aa: CASSLNTGIPTYGYTF; cdr3_nt: TGCGCCAGCAGCTTAAATACAGGGATCCCGACCTATGGCTACACCTTC
d_call: NA; clone_size: once; j_call: TRBJ1-5; v_call: TRBV7-8; cdr3_aa: CASSFLNREVSNQPQHF; cdr3_nt: TGTGCCAGCAGCTTCCTCAACAGGGAAGTCTCCAATCAGCCCCAGCATTTT
d_call: NA; clone_size: NA; j_call: TRBJ2-1; v_call: TRBV6-2/TRBV6-3; cdr3_aa: CASSRPGLPPWNEQFF; cdr3_nt: TGTGCCAGCAGCAGGCCGGGACTTCCCCCTTGGAATGAGCAGTTCTTC
d_call: TRBD1; clone_size: NA; j_call: TRBJ1-4; v_call: TRBV5-1; cdr3_aa: CASSSSGGYVTEKLFF; cdr3_nt: TGCGCCAGCAGCTCGTCAGGGGGCTATGTGACCGAAAAACTGTTTTTT
d_call: NA; clone_size: once; j_call: TRBJ2-6; v_call: TRBV19; cdr3_aa: CASSDTNVLTF; cdr3_nt: TGTGCCAGTAGCGACACGAACGTCCTGACTTTC
d_call: TRBD1; clone_size: once; j_call: TRBJ1-2; v_call: TRBV12-3/TRBV12-4; cdr3_aa: CASGQGAGGYTF; cdr3_nt: TGTGCCTCAGGGCAGGGGGCCGGCGGCTACACCTTC
d_call: NA; clone_size: NA; j_call: TRBJ2-2; v_call: TRBV6-5; cdr3_aa: CASMRPTGELFF; cdr3_nt: TGTGCCAGCATGCGTCCTACCGGGGAGCTGTTTTTT
d_call: TRBD2; clone_size: NA; j_call: TRBJ2-7; v_call: TRBV27; cdr3_aa: CASSPLAGGPYEQYF; cdr3_nt: TGTGCCAGCAGTCCCCTAGCGGGAGGACCATACGAGCAGTACTTC